These 27 T cell receptor beta chains were all obtained from the same sample, sequenced in a study of spatial heterogeneity in lung cancer. TCRdb itself ran the 5' RACE reads through MiXCR, one entry per CDR3 protein. The sample contains some 1,600 distinct CDR3 sequences, around 21% of which appear only once. The antigens these receptors bind are not known. Time point given: sample taken at primary tumor resection. Findings of the study overall: Expanded intratumoral alpha and beta TCR counts tracked tumor mutation counts.

This specimen was lung tumor tissue, taken at surgery. These receptor sequences come from a male donor with early-stage non-small cell lung cancer.

This clonotype is labeled medium-sized. Little can be read into the size of this beta chain, an off-target read in a library designed for alpha chains. V usage is TRBV20-1 and J usage is TRBJ2-3; 8 nucleotides line up with TRBD1. The V and J ends lost 3 bases and 4 bases, in that order; junction bases with no gene match: 6. CDR1 and CDR2 from the germline V gene are DFQATT and SNEGSKA (reference sequence). This CDR3 is built from 14 residues. The CDR3 here is CSASGRGQADTQYF. In nucleotides, the CDR3 is TGCAGTGCTAGTGGCAGGGGGCAGGCAGATACGCAGTATTTT.

By proportion, this clonotype is medium-sized. This beta chain is an off-target read within a library intended for alpha chains, so its frequency means little. This chain links TRBV20-1 with TRBJ1-1; no reliable D call. The CDR3 runs 15 residues. CDR1 and CDR2 (germline): DFQATT, SNEGSKA (reference sequence). Trimming left V 3 bases short and J 0 bases short, with 14 bases between. The CDR3 DNA reads TGCAGTGCTAGCGTTGCAGAAACTTTGAACACTGAAGCTTTCTTT. Its protein product is CSASVAETLNTEAFF.

This clonotype is medium-sized (0.01 to 0.1%) by share. This beta chain is a stray sequence in a library constructed for alpha chains; its clone size is not meaningful. J is TRBJ2-7 and V is TRBV2; D gene uncertain. V dropped 4 bases and J dropped 0 bases, with 10 bases sitting between them. CDR1 is SNHLY, CDR2 FYNNEI, per germline. CDR3 length: 14 residues. DNA of the CDR3: TGTGCCAGCAGTGCTGCGCACACCTCCTACGAGCAGTACGTC. Translation gives CASSAAHTSYEQYV.

This clonotype is large within its sample. Within a library made for alpha chains, this beta chain is off target, and its count is uninformative. This chain joins TRBV27 and TRBJ1-3; no clear D. CDR1 is MNHEY and CDR2 is SMNVEV in the germline V gene (reference sequence). V was shortened by 0 bases and J by 4 bases, with 4 bases between the two germline ends. The CDR3 consists of 13 residues. CDR3 DNA sequence: TGTGCCAGCAGTTTATCCGGGGGAAACACCATATATTTT. Translating gives CASSLSGGNTIYF.

This clonotype ranks as medium-sized. Since the library was made to target alpha chains, this beta chain is a stray read and its abundance is not meaningful. The V and J genes are TRBV24-1 and TRBJ2-1; 10 bases align to TRBD1. This CDR3 region has 15 residues. Per the germline V gene, CDR1 is KGHDR and CDR2 is SFDVKD. Trimming at V came to 5 bases and at J to 4 bases, leaving 4 bases not matched to a gene. The CDR3 DNA reads TGTGCCACCAGTGGAAGGGACAGGGGTTACAATGAGCAGTTCTTC. This translates into CATSGRDRGYNEQFF.

This clonotype is classed as medium-sized (0.01 to 0.1%). Since the library was made to target alpha chains, this beta chain is a stray read and its abundance is not meaningful. This chain joins TRBV7-6 and TRBJ1-1; D gene uncertain. V gave up 2 bases and J gave up 0 bases, with 4 bases separating them. This CDR3 has 13 residues. The V gene's germline CDR1 is SGHVS and CDR2 FNYEAQ. The CDR3 protein is CASSLTMNTEAFF. Written as DNA, the CDR3 is TGTGCCAGCAGCTTAACGATGAACACTGAAGCTTTCTTT.

About this clonotype itself: Just one base apart from a much larger clone, this may be a read error. The library was prepared for alpha chains; this beta chain is a stray read, so its frequency means little. The chain carries TRBV2 and TRBJ2-1; no definite D call. This CDR3 contains 11 residues. CDR1 is SNHLY and CDR2 is FYNNEI in the germline V gene. For the CDR3, the DNA is TGTGTCGGTAGTGTGTACAATGAGCAGTTCTTC. Translated, it gives CVGSVYNEQFF.

By share of the sample, this clonotype is medium-sized (0.01 to 0.1%). The library was designed around alpha chains, so this beta chain is a stray read whose abundance carries little weight. The chain uses TRBV7-9 and TRBJ1-5; D unclear. Germline loops: CDR1 SEHNR, CDR2 FQNEAQ (reference sequence). The CDR3 is 14 residues long. Trimming removed 1 base at V and 2 bases at J, with 6 bases between. The CDR3 loop is CASSLVAGNQPQHF. The CDR3 nucleotides are TGTGCCAGCAGCTTAGTGGCCGGCAATCAGCCCCAGCATTTT.

The table lists this clonotype with a few counts. In a library made to pick up alpha chains, this beta chain is a stray read with a size that means little. The chain has TRBV14 and TRBJ2-3; D gene uncertain. CDR3 length: 14 amino acids. Trimming removed 2 bases at V and 2 bases at J, with 8 bases between. Germline V gives CDR1 SGHDN, CDR2 FVKESK. The CDR3 loop is CASSQRPATDTQYF. CDR3 bases: TGTGCCAGCAGCCAAAGACCAGCCACAGATACGCAGTATTTT.

Sample share makes this clonotype medium-sized. This beta chain lies outside the target of a library built for alpha chains; its clone size means little. The chain links TRBV7-9 to TRBJ2-3; 9 nucleotides agree with TRBD2. The junction had 4 bases not matched to a gene; V was cut back by 1 base and J by 2 bases. The CDR3 is made up of 16 amino acids. Germline-derived CDR1 and CDR2 are SEHNR and FQNEAQ (reference sequence). CDR3 amino acids: CASSLVSGRTTDTQYF. The CDR3 DNA reads TGTGCCAGCAGCTTAGTTAGCGGGAGAACCACAGATACGCAGTATTTT.

Judged by abundance, this clonotype is medium-sized. Because the library targeted alpha chains, this beta chain is an off-target read whose size means little. This rearrangement joins TRBV20-1 to TRBJ2-2, with TRBD2 matching 11 bases. V lost 3 bases to trimming and J lost 5 bases; unmatched junction nucleotides: 8. This CDR3 is 16 amino acids long. Germline CDR1 reads DFQATT; CDR2 reads SNEGSKA (reference sequence). The DNA for the CDR3 is TGCAGTGCTAGGGATACTAGCGGGAGTGGTACCGGGGAGCTGTTTTTT. Translated: CSARDTSGSGTGELFF.

Turning to this clonotype: This beta chain lies outside the target of a library built for alpha chains; its clone size means little. The chain combines TRBV6-5 with TRBJ1-1; D call uncertain. V was pared by 5 bases and J by 0 bases, with 7 bases between. Germline V gene data show CDR1 as MNHEY and CDR2 as SVGAGI. The CDR3 contains 13 residues. CDR3 protein: CASSTKVNTEAFF. CDR3 DNA: TGTGCCAGCAGTACTAAAGTGAACACTGAAGCTTTCTTT.

By sample fraction, this clonotype is medium-sized. Being off target in a library aimed at alpha chains, this beta chain has a size of little meaning. The genes are TRBV11-2 and TRBJ2-2; D not certain. Germline-derived CDR1 and CDR2 are SGHAT and FQNNGV. V was cut by 1 base and J by 0 bases, with 9 bases left in between. The CDR3 length is 16 residues. This CDR3 is CASSLGLGSNTGELFF. CDR3 in DNA: TGTGCCAGCAGCTTAGGGCTGGGTTCGAACACCGGGGAGCTGTTTTTT.

This clonotype is medium-sized within its sample. Being off target in a library aimed at alpha chains, this beta chain has a size of little meaning. J is TRBJ2-1 and V is TRBV20-1; TRBD2 might be the D (6 bases). V lost 2 bases, J lost 8 bases, and 19 bases lay in between. CDR1 and CDR2 from the germline V gene are DFQATT and SNEGSKA (reference sequence). This CDR3 has 15 residues. CDR3 sequence reads: CSARHPAGTHYEQFF. In DNA, the CDR3 is TGCAGTGCTAGACATCCTGCCGGGACTCACTATGAGCAGTTCTTC.

About this clonotype: This beta chain turned up in a library designed for alpha chains; as an off-target read, its abundance says little. The rearrangement uses TRBV6-5 and TRBJ1-4, with D possibly TRBD1 on 6 matching bases. The CDR3 sequence is 15 residues long. V was cut by 4 bases and J by 4 bases, with 13 bases left in between. Germline lookup yields CDR1 MNHEY and CDR2 SVGAGI. As DNA, the CDR3 is TGTGCCAGCAGTTTCCAGACAGGAGATAATGAAAAACTGTTTTTT. Translation: CASSFQTGDNEKLFF.

Sample share makes this clonotype large. The library was prepared for alpha chains; this beta chain is a stray read, so its frequency means little. The rearrangement links TRBV11-1 to TRBJ2-1, with TRBD2 matching over 9 bases. Germline assignment: CDR1 SGHAT and CDR2 FQDESV (reference sequence). The CDR3 length is 15 residues. Trimming at V came to 4 bases and at J to 5 bases, leaving 6 bases not matched to a gene. CDR3 sequence reads: CASSSLAGGNNEQFF. The CDR3 DNA is TGTGCCAGCAGCTCCCTGGCGGGAGGGAACAATGAGCAGTTCTTC.

By share, this clonotype counts as medium-sized. This beta chain turned up in a library designed for alpha chains; as an off-target read, its abundance says little. V is TRBV5-6 and J is TRBJ2-3; 13 positions match TRBD2. The CDR3 consists of 16 residues. CDR1 is SGHDT, CDR2 YYEEEE, per germline. V lost 2 bases, J lost 4 bases, and 4 bases stayed unmatched. The CDR3 here is CASSLLAGGSADTQYF. CDR3 bases: TGTGCCAGCAGCTTACTAGCGGGAGGGTCTGCAGATACGCAGTATTTT. Full variable domain (missing parts from reference TRBV5-6 and TRBJ2-3): DAGVTQSPTHLIKTRGQQVTLRCSPKSGHDTVSWYQQALGQGPQFIFQYYEEEERQRGNFPDRFSGHQFPNYSSELNVNALLLGDSALYLCASSLLAGGSADTQYFGPGTRLTVL.

This clonotype is termed medium-sized. Since it is a stray read in a library aimed at alpha chains, this beta chain has a size that is not meaningful. The J gene is TRBJ2-2, the V gene TRBV5-1, with D possibly being TRBD1 (5 bases). Trimming removed 0 bases from V and 5 bases from J, with 14 bases in between. This CDR3 spans 16 amino acids. Germline V gene lookup returns CDR1 SGHRS and CDR2 YFSETQ. The CDR3 loop is CASSLVPGLWTGELFF. The CDR3 DNA sequence: TGCGCCAGCAGCTTGGTTCCAGGGTTGTGGACCGGGGAGCTGTTTTTT.

Turning to this clonotype: The library was prepared for alpha chains; this beta chain is a stray read, so its frequency means little. The genes are TRBV9 and TRBJ1-2, with D possibly TRBD1 on 5 matching bases. The CDR3 is 14 amino acids. Germline V gives CDR1 SGDLS, CDR2 YYNGEE. Trimming removed 4 bases at V and 1 base at J, with 11 bases between. As DNA, the CDR3 is TGTGCCAGCAGCTTAGTGGACAATAACTATGGCTACACCTTC. Residues: CASSLVDNNYGYTF.

This clonotype is classed as medium-sized. This beta chain is an unintended read in a library built for alpha chains; its size means little. V usage is TRBV18 and J usage is TRBJ2-2; D gene ambiguous. The CDR3 is made up of 15 amino acids. In germline, CDR1 is KGHSH, CDR2 LQKENI. Deletions cut 6 bases from V and 7 bases from J, with 18 bases between. The CDR3 bases are TGTGCCAGCTCTCGTTCGGACCCCGAAGACGGGGAGCTGTTTTTT. Translating it yields CASSRSDPEDGELFF.

In its sample, this clonotype ranks as medium-sized. This beta chain slipped into a library made for alpha chains as a stray read, so its size is not meaningful. The chain recombines TRBV7-8 with TRBJ2-7; TRBD2 might be the D (5 bases). This CDR3 region has 12 residues. V was cut by 5 bases and J by 7 bases, with 12 bases left in between. Germline CDR1 reads SGHVS; CDR2 reads FQNEAQ. The CDR3 loop is CASSLRVSEQYV. The CDR3 nucleotides read TGTGCCAGCAGCCTGAGGGTTTCGGAGCAGTACGTC.

This clonotype counts as large (0.1 to 1%). This beta chain is an unintended read in a library built for alpha chains; its size means little. The chain joins TRBV27 to TRBJ1-1; the D gene is possibly TRBD1 (5 bases). The CDR3 length is 16 residues. Germline V gene data show CDR1 as MNHEY and CDR2 as SMNVEV (reference sequence). Trimming shortened V by 5 bases and J by 1 base, and 17 bases separated the two germline ends. CDR3 in amino acids: CASSLFFEGSNTEAFF. The CDR3 DNA reads as TGTGCCAGCAGTCTGTTCTTCGAGGGGTCGAACACTGAAGCTTTCTTT.

This clonotype is medium-sized (0.01 to 0.1%) in the sample. A library prepared for alpha chains yielded this beta chain as an off-target read; its size is of little meaning. The V gene is TRBV4-2, the J gene TRBJ2-5; D uncertain. The CDR3 is made up of 14 amino acids. Germline CDR1 reads LGHNA; CDR2 reads YNFKEQ. Trimming shortened V by 1 base and J by 3 bases, and 9 bases separated the two germline ends. The CDR3 is CASSQGTRKETQYF. As DNA, the CDR3 is TGTGCCAGCAGCCAAGGAACACGAAAAGAGACCCAGTACTTC.

This clonotype is categorized as large. This beta chain is an off-target read within a library intended for alpha chains, so its frequency means little. The J gene is TRBJ2-5, the V gene TRBV7-6; either TRBD1 or TRBD2 may supply D (5 bases each). Trimming took 4 bases from V and 5 from J, leaving 14 bases between them. Looked up from germline, CDR1 is SGHVS and CDR2 is FNYEAQ. The CDR3 is 14 amino acids. DNA of the CDR3: TGTGCCAGCAGCTCCCCGTACGGGGCGGAGACCCAGTACTTC. It translates to CASSSPYGAETQYF.

This clonotype rates as medium-sized. This beta chain represents an off-target read in a library built for alpha chains; its size is of limited meaning. The rearrangement uses TRBV28 and TRBJ2-5, with D perhaps matching TRBD2 (6 bases). V was cut by 7 bases and J by 1 base, with 13 bases left in between. Germline assignment: CDR1 MDHEN and CDR2 SYDVKM. This CDR3 has 14 residues. CDR3 in amino acids: CASNDSGPQETQYF. CDR3 DNA sequence: TGTGCCAGCAACGATAGCGGTCCCCAAGAGACCCAGTACTTC.

This clonotype counts as medium-sized (0.01 to 0.1%). Because this beta chain is a stray read in a library intended to capture alpha chains, its abundance should not be given much weight. V is TRBV10-3 and J is TRBJ1-1; D remains ambiguous. Trimming shortened V by 0 bases and J by 3 bases, and 17 bases separated the two germline ends. CDR3 length equals 17 residues. In germline, CDR1 is ENHRY, CDR2 SYGVKD. CDR3 sequence (DNA): TGTGCCATCAGTGAGTCAGTGTTCCGCACTAAATACACTGAAGCTTTCTTT. Translated, it gives CAISESVFRTKYTEAFF.

Only one count was recorded for this clonotype. This beta chain turned up in a library designed for alpha chains; as an off-target read, its abundance says little. V and J are TRBV5-4 and TRBJ1-1; 10 nucleotides agree with TRBD1. Germline V CDR1 and CDR2: SGHNT, YYREEE (reference sequence). This CDR3 contains 15 residues. V shed 4 bases, J shed 4 bases, and the junction held 7 bases outside the gene matches. DNA of the CDR3: TGTGCCAGCAGCAGGACAGGGGGGCGGGGCACTGAAGCTTTCTTT. Amino acid sequence: CASSRTGGRGTEAFF.